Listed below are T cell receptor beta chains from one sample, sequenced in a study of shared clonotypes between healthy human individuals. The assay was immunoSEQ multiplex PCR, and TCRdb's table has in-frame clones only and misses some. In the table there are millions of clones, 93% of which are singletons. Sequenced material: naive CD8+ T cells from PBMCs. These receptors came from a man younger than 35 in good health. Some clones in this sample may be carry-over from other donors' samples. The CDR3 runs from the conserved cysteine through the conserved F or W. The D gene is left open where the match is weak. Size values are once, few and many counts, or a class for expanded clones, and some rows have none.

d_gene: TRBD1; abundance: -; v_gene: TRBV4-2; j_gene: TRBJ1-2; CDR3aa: CASSGKGDSFNYGYTF; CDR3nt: TGTGCCAGCAGCGGGAAAGGGGACAGTTTTAACTATGGCTACACCTTC
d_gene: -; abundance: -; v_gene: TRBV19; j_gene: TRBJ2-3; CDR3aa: CASSPGPFTDTQYF; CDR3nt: TGTGCCAGTAGTCCGGGACCGTTTACAGATACGCAGTATTTT
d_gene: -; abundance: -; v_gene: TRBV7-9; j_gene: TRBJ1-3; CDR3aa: CASSYRGPKGNTIYF; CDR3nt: TGTGCCAGCAGCTACCGGGGACCGAAGGGAAACACCATATATTTT
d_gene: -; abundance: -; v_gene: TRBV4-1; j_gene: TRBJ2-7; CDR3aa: CASRQTSGAGMYEQYF; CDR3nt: TGCGCCAGCAGACAAACTTCGGGGGCTGGTATGTACGAGCAGTACTTC
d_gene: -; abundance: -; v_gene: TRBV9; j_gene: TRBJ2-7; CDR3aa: CASSVTGYEQYF; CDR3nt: TGTGCCAGCAGCGTCACAGGGTACGAGCAGTACTTC
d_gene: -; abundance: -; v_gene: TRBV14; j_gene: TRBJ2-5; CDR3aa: CASSQDWQGGETQYF; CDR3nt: TGTGCCAGCAGCCAAGATTGGCAGGGGGGAGAGACCCAGTACTTC
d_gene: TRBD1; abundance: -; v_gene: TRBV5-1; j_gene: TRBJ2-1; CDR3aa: CASSLDRGAYNEQFF; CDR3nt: TGCGCCAGCAGCTTGGACAGGGGGGCGTACAATGAGCAGTTCTTC
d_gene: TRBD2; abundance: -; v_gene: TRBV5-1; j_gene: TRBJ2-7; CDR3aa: CASSSGTSGREGYEQYF; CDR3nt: TGCGCCAGCAGCTCAGGGACTAGCGGGAGAGAAGGTTACGAGCAGTACTTC
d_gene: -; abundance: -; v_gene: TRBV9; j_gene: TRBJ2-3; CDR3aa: CASSGSLEHVADTQYF; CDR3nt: TGTGCCAGCAGTGGAAGTCTAGAGCACGTGGCAGATACGCAGTATTTT
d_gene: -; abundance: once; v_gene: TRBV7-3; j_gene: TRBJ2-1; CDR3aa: CASSLGLGNEQFF; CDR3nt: TGTGCCAGCAGCTTAGGGCTGGGCAATGAGCAGTTCTTC
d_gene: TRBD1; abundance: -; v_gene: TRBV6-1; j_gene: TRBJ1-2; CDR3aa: CASSEPHRGHYGYTF; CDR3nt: TGTGCCAGCAGTGAACCCCACAGGGGCCACTATGGCTACACCTTC
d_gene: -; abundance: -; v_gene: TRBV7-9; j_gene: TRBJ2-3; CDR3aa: CASSLSGFRTQYF; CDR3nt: TGTGCCAGCAGCTTATCCGGGTTCCGAACGCAGTATTTT
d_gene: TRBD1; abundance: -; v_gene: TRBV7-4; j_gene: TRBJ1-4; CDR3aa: CASRDIKTGVPNEKLFF; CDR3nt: TGTGCCAGCAGAGACATAAAGACAGGGGTCCCCAATGAAAAACTGTTTTTT
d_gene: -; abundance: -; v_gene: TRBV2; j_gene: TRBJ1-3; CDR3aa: CASSESRTSGNTIYF; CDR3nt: TGTGCCAGCAGTGAATCGCGGACCTCTGGAAACACCATATATTTT
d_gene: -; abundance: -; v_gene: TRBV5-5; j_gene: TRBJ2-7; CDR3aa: CASSLVGSLYEQYF; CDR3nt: TGTGCCAGCAGCTTGGTCGGCAGTCTCTACGAGCAGTACTTC
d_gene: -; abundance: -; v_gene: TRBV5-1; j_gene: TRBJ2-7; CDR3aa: CASSLRPLLASSYEQYF; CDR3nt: TGCGCCAGCAGCCTACGCCCCCTCCTAGCGAGCTCCTACGAGCAGTACTTC
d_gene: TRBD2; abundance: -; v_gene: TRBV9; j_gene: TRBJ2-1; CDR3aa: CASSVGIVRLAGRDEQFF; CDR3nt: TGTGCCAGCAGCGTAGGAATTGTGAGGCTAGCGGGTAGGGATGAGCAGTTCTTC
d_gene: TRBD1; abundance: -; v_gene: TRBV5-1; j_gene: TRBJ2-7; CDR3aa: CASSLARGFDEQYF; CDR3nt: TGCGCCAGCAGCTTGGCCAGGGGGTTCGACGAGCAGTACTTC
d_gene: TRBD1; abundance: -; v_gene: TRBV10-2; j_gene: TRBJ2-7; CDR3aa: CATSVVGTGWSEQYF; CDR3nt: TGCGCCACCTCGGTTGTAGGGACAGGGTGGTCCGAGCAGTACTTC
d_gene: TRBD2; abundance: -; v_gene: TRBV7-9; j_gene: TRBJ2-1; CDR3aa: CASSSGLAEYNEQFF; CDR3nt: TGTGCCAGCAGCTCTGGGCTAGCGGAATACAATGAGCAGTTCTTC
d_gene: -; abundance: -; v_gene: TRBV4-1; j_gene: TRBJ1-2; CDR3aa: CASSQEIREGYGYTF; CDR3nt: TGCGCCAGCAGCCAAGAGATCCGTGAGGGCTATGGCTACACCTTC
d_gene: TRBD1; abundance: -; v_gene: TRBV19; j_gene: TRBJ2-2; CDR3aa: CASSIGIRDSSTGELFF; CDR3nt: TGTGCCAGTAGTATCGGAATCCGGGACAGTTCCACCGGGGAGCTGTTTTTT
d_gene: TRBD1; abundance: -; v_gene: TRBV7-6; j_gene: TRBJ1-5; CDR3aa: CASSTDRGGLGPQHF; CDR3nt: TGTGCCAGCAGTACGGACAGGGGCGGACTGGGGCCCCAGCATTTT
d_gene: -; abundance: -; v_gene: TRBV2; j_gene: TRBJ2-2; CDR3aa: CASSEQGNTGELFF; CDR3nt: TGTGCCAGCAGTGAACAAGGAAACACCGGGGAGCTGTTTTTT
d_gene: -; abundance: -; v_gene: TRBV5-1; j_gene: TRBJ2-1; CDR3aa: CASSQPETRYNEQFF; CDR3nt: TGCGCCAGCAGCCAGCCGGAGACACGTTACAATGAGCAGTTCTTC
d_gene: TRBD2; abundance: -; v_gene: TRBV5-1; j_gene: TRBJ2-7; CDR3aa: CASRTRTSDEQYF; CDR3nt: TGCGCCAGCAGGACCAGGACTAGCGACGAGCAGTACTTC
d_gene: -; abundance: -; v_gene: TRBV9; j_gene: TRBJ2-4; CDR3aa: CASSPESAGKNIQYF; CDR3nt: TGTGCCAGCAGCCCCGAATCGGCGGGCAAAAACATTCAGTACTTC
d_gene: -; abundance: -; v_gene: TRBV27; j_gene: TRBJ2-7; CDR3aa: CASSLSGGLRSYEQYF; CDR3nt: TGTGCCAGCAGTTTATCGGGCGGGTTACGCTCCTACGAGCAGTACTTC
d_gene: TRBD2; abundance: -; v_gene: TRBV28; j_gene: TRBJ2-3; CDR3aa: CASSIAGYLDTQYF; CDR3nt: TGTGCCAGCAGTATAGCGGGATATTTAGATACGCAGTATTTT
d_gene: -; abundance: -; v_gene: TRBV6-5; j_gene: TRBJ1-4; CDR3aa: CASSYIRGNEKLFF; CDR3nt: TGTGCCAGCAGTTACATCCGGGGGAATGAAAAACTGTTTTTT
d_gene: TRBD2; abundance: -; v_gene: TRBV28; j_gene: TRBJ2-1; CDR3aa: CASSTSREEAYNEQFF; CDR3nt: TGTGCCAGCAGTACCTCTCGGGAGGAGGCCTACAATGAGCAGTTCTTC
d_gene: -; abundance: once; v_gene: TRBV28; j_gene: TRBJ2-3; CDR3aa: CASSAFSITDTQYF; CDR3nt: TGTGCCAGCAGTGCGTTTAGTATTACAGATACGCAGTATTTT
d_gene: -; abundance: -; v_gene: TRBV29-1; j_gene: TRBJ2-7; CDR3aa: CSVEAGTTYEQYF; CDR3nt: TGCAGCGTTGAAGCTGGGACAACCTACGAGCAGTACTTC
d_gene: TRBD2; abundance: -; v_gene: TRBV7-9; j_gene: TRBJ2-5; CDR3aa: CASSAPEGLAGGQTQYF; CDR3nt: TGTGCCAGCAGCGCGCCCGAGGGACTAGCGGGAGGGCAGACCCAGTACTTC
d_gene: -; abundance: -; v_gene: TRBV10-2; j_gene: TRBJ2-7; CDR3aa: CASSESDTSYEQYF; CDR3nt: TGCGCCAGCAGTGAGAGCGACACCTCCTACGAGCAGTACTTC
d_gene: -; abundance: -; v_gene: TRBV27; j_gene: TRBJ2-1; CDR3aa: CASSAGQDEQFF; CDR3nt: TGTGCCAGCAGCGCTGGACAAGATGAGCAGTTCTTC
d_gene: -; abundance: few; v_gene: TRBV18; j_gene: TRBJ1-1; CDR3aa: CASSPTPNTEAFF; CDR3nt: TGTGCCAGCTCACCTACACCCAACACTGAAGCTTTCTTT
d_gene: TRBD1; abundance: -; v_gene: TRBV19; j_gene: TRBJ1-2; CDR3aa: CASSITGDYGYTF; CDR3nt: TGTGCCAGTAGTATTACAGGGGACTATGGCTACACCTTC
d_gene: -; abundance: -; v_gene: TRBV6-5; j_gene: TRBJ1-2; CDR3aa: CASSYSGGSGYTF; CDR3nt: TGTGCCAGCAGTTACTCGGGGGGCTCCGGCTACACCTTC
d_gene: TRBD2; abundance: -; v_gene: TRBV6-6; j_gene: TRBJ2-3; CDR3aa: CASSYSLAATDTQYF; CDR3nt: TGTGCCAGCAGTTACTCGCTAGCGGCCACAGATACGCAGTATTTT
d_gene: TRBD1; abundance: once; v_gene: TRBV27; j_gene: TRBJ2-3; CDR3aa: CASSLTGGDADTQYF; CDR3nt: TGTGCCAGCAGTTTGACAGGGGGCGATGCAGATACGCAGTATTTT
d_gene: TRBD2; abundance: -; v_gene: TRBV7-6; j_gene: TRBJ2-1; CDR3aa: CASSYGGEQFF; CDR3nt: TGTGCCAGCAGCTACGGGGGGGAGCAGTTCTTC
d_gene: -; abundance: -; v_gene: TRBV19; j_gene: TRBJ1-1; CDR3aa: CASSIYGNTEAFF; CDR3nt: TGTGCCAGTAGTATATACGGGAACACTGAAGCTTTCTTT
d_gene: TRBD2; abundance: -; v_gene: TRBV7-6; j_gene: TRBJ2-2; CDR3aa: CASSLAPLAGGDTGELFF; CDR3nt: TGTGCCAGCAGCTTAGCGCCACTAGCGGGAGGGGACACCGGGGAGCTGTTTTTT
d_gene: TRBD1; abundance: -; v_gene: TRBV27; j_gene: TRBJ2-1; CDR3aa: CASSFGTGAPQEMNEQFF; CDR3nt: TGTGCCAGCAGTTTCGGGACAGGGGCCCCCCAGGAGATGAATGAGCAGTTCTTC
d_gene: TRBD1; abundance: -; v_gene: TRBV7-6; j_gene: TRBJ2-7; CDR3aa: CASSMGQGFSYEQYF; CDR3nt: TGTGCCAGCAGCATGGGACAGGGATTTTCCTACGAGCAGTACTTC
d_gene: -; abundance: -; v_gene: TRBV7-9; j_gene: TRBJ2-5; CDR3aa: CASSPAQETQYF; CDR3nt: TGTGCCAGCAGCCCCGCCCAGGAGACCCAGTACTTC
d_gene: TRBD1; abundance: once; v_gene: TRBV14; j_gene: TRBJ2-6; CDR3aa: CASSRPDRTGGGSGANVLTF; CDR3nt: TGTGCCAGCAGCCGCCCCGACAGGACAGGGGGCGGGTCTGGGGCCAACGTCCTGACTTTC
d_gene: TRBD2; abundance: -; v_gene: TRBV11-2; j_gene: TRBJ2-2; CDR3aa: CASSPWAGGPLNYHGELFF; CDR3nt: TGTGCCAGCAGCCCGTGGGCGGGAGGCCCTCTCAATTACCACGGGGAGCTGTTTTTT
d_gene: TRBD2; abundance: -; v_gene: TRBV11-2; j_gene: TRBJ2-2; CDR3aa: CASSPREGERELFF; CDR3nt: TGTGCCAGCAGCCCTCGGGAGGGGGAGAGGGAGCTGTTTTTT
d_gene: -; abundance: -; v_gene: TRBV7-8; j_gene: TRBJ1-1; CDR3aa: CASSKDLMNTEAFF; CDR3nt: TGTGCCAGCAGCAAAGACCTTATGAACACTGAAGCTTTCTTT
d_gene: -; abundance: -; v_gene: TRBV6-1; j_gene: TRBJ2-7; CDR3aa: CASSARDTFYEQYF; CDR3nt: TGTGCCAGCAGTGCTCGGGACACATTCTACGAGCAGTACTTC
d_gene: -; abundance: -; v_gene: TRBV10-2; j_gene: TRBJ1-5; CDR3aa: CASSESGQLSQPQHF; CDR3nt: TGCGCCAGCAGTGAGTCGGGACAACTTTCTCAGCCCCAGCATTTT
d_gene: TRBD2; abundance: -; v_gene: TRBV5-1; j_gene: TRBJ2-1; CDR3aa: CASSVWTSGSSYNEQFF; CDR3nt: TGCGCCAGCAGCGTGTGGACTAGCGGGAGCTCCTACAATGAGCAGTTCTTC
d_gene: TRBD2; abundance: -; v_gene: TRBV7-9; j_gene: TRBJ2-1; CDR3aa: CASSFRAGDYNEQFF; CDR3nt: TGTGCCAGCAGCTTCCGAGCGGGGGACTACAATGAGCAGTTCTTC
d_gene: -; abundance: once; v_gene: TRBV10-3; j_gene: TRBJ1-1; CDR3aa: CAISESGGFSTEAFF; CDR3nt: TGTGCCATCAGTGAGTCTGGAGGGTTTAGCACTGAAGCTTTCTTT
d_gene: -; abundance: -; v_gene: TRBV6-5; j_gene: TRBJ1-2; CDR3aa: CASSYSVDYGYTF; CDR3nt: TGTGCCAGCAGTTACTCGGTCGATTATGGCTACACCTTC